These 25 T cell receptor beta chains were sequenced from one sample in a study of post-analysis software for immune sequencing data. Unique molecular identifiers featured in each of the TCR beta cDNA libraries. TCRdb ran MiXCR on the PCR reads and lists one entry per CDR3 protein. In the table there are approximately 660,000 distinct CDR3 sequences, over 45% of which are singletons. Regarding the study as a whole: In patients, about five TRBV segments were more frequent than in controls, with TRBV5-6, TRBV5-1 and TRBV20-1 among them.

These receptors' targets are unknown. The sequencing input was blood. Every receptor here comes from a girl aged 2 to 9 with multiple sclerosis.

The rearrangement joins TRBV12-3 or TRBV12-4 to TRBJ2-5, with a tentative D call TRBD1 (6 bases). The CDR3 covers 16 residues. Trimming took 3 bases from V and 3 from J, leaving 17 bases between them. CDR3 in DNA: TGTGCCAGCAGTTTCCCAGGCGGACCAGGGGAAGAGACCCAGTACTTC. Translation: CASSFPGGPGEETQYF.

This clonotype has only a few counts. The V and J genes are TRBV7-9 and TRBJ2-7; 9 bases fit TRBD1. Germline lookup yields CDR1 SEHNR and CDR2 FQNEAQ (reference sequence). The CDR3 runs to 15 residues. After removal of 3 bases from V and 5 bases from J, the junction contained 8 bases not matched to a gene. CDR3 in DNA: TGTGCCAGCAGCTTTCTCGCCGGGACAGGGAACGAGCAGTACTTC. It encodes CASSFLAGTGNEQYF.

This rearrangement joins TRBV20-1 to TRBJ2-1; D uncertain. The CDR3 covers 14 residues. The germline V gene encodes CDR1 DFQATT and CDR2 SNEGSKA (reference sequence). V was pared by 2 bases and J by 0 bases, with 8 bases between. The CDR3 loop is CSARPGPSYNEQFF. The CDR3, as DNA: TGCAGTGCTAGACCCGGACCCTCCTACAATGAGCAGTTCTTC.

J is TRBJ2-3 and V is TRBV29-1; D gene uncertain. Trimming took 3 bases from V and 3 from J, leaving 13 bases between them. CDR3 size: 14 residues. Per germline, CDR1 SQVTM and CDR2 ANQGSEA. CDR3 in DNA: TGCAGCGTTGATCGCGCAGAACGAACAGATACGCAGTATTTT. It translates to CSVDRAERTDTQYF.

This clonotype came up a few times. V usage is TRBV9 and J usage is TRBJ2-7; the D gene could be TRBD1 or TRBD2 (5 bases each). The CDR3 runs 14 residues. V shed 3 bases and J shed 0 bases, with 10 bases lying between them. Germline lookup yields CDR1 SGDLS and CDR2 YYNGEE. Here the CDR3 reads CASSAGADSYEQYF. In nucleotides, the CDR3 is TGTGCCAGCAGCGCCGGGGCGGACTCCTACGAGCAGTACTTC.

The V gene is TRBV24-1, the J gene TRBJ1-2; TRBD1 might be the D (5 bases). Germline V CDR1 and CDR2: KGHDR, SFDVKD. The V end lost 2 bases, the J end lost 7 bases, and 13 bases lay between the germline ends. This CDR3 contains 14 residues. The CDR3 reads CATSDSRAKVGYTF. The CDR3 bases are TGTGCCACCAGTGATTCCAGGGCCAAGGTTGGCTACACCTTC.

The chain is built from TRBV7-8 and TRBJ2-3; TRBD1 matches at 7 bases. The CDR3 contains 16 residues. V shed 5 bases, J shed 2 bases, and the junction held 10 bases outside the gene matches. Germline loops: CDR1 SGHVS, CDR2 FQNEAQ. This chain's CDR3 is CASSLNDRAFTDTQYF. CDR3 sequence (DNA): TGTGCCAGCAGCCTGAATGACAGGGCCTTCACAGATACGCAGTATTTT.

The rearrangement joins TRBV5-1 to TRBJ2-1; D may match TRBD1 or TRBD2 (5 bases each). The CDR3 covers 14 residues. The germline V gene encodes CDR1 SGHRS and CDR2 YFSETQ. The V end was cut by 0 bases, the J end by 7 bases, with 11 bases between. The CDR3 reads CASSLALGANEQFF. In DNA, the CDR3 is TGCGCCAGCAGCTTGGCACTAGGGGCAAATGAGCAGTTCTTC.

This clonotype was counted at least ten times. The J gene is TRBJ2-7, the V gene TRBV6-6; 7 positions match TRBD1. J gave up 6 bases and V 6 bases, and 5 bases lay outside the gene matches. The CDR3 is 12 amino acids. Germline V gene sequence: CDR1 MNHNY, CDR2 SVGAGI (reference sequence). DNA for the CDR3: TGTGCCAGCAGCTTGACAGGGACCGAGCAGTACTTC. This translates into CASSLTGTEQYF.

The J gene is TRBJ2-1, the V gene TRBV7-6; 10 positions match TRBD2. The J segment lost 14 bases and the V segment lost 1 base, leaving 8 bases of the junction unmatched. Germline loops: CDR1 SGHVS, CDR2 FNYEAQ. This CDR3 spans 14 amino acids. The CDR3 bases are TGTGCCAGCAGCTTAGGTGGTAGCGGGGGGATTGAGTTCTTC. Translated: CASSLGGSGGIEFF.

In nucleotides, the CDR3 is TGTGCCAGCAACGACAGGTCCTATCAGCCCCAGCATTTT. Encoded protein: CASNDRSYQPQHF. V gene TRBV2 combines with J gene TRBJ1-5; D perhaps matches TRBD1 (6 bases). Germline V gene lookup returns CDR1 SNHLY and CDR2 FYNNEI. Trimming stripped 7 bases from V and 5 bases from J, with 12 bases between. The CDR3 extends over 13 amino acids.

The chain joins TRBV3-1 to TRBJ2-1; 7 bases are shared with TRBD1. There are 16 residues in the CDR3. V was clipped by 3 bases and J by 3 bases; unmatched bases: 8. In germline, CDR1 is LGHDT, CDR2 YNNKEL (reference sequence). This chain's CDR3 is CASSHGPGTVYNEQFF. In DNA form, the CDR3 reads TGTGCCAGCAGCCATGGACCCGGGACAGTCTACAATGAGCAGTTCTTC.

This rearrangement joins TRBV12-3 or TRBV12-4 to TRBJ1-1; D is uncertain. CDR3 length: 14 amino acids. The V end lost 3 bases, the J end lost 1 base, and 9 bases lay between the germline ends. The CDR3 here is CASSFAEPNTEAFF. CDR3 sequence (DNA): TGTGCCAGCAGTTTCGCAGAACCGAACACTGAAGCTTTCTTT.

The chain has TRBV7-9 and TRBJ2-3; TRBD1 matches 7 bases. CDR3 size: 15 residues. Trimming took 5 bases from V and 2 from J; bases not matched to a gene: 7. Germline V gene lookup returns CDR1 SEHNR and CDR2 FQNEAQ (reference sequence). The CDR3 spells CASSATGQPTDTQYF. In DNA form, the CDR3 reads TGTGCCAGCAGCGCAACGGGACAGCCCACAGATACGCAGTATTTT.

CDR3 sequence reads: CASGTSGILGSYEQYF. CDR3 coding DNA: TGTGCCAGCGGGACTAGCGGGATTTTGGGCTCCTACGAGCAGTACTTC. This chain connects TRBV12-3 or TRBV12-4 to TRBJ2-7, with 13 bases that match TRBD2. The CDR3 is 16 amino acids. V trimming: 8 bases; J trimming: 0 bases; junction bases outside the gene matches: 7.

The V gene is TRBV7-9, the J gene TRBJ2-7, with unresolved D. Between the trimmed V and J ends, which lost 1 base and 4 bases, there was a span of 11 bases. The CDR3 extends over 14 amino acids. Per the germline V gene, CDR1 is SEHNR and CDR2 is FQNEAQ (reference sequence). CDR3 nucleotide sequence: TGTGCCAGCAGCTTAGACCCCTTTCCGTACGAGCAGTACTTC. This translates into CASSLDPFPYEQYF.

This chain connects TRBV30 to TRBJ2-1; D uncertain. This CDR3 comprises 11 residues. Trimming left V 2 bases short and J 10 bases short, with 9 bases between. Looked up from germline, CDR1 is GTSNPN and CDR2 is SVGIG (reference sequence). CDR3 nucleotides: TGTGCCTGGAGTAGAGAGATAGAGCAGTTCTTC. It yields the protein CAWSREIEQFF. Looking up the rest from reference TRBV30 and TRBJ2-1 gives the full variable domain: SQTIHQWPATLVQPVGSPLSLECTVEGTSNPNLYWYRQAAGRGLQLLFYSVGIGQISSEVPQNLSASRPQDRQFILSSKKLLLSDSGFYLCAWSREIEQFFGPGTRLTVL.

This chain links TRBV20-1 with TRBJ1-1; D is ambiguous. This CDR3 has 12 residues. CDR1 is DFQATT, CDR2 SNEGSKA, per germline (reference sequence). V lost 3 bases to trimming and J lost 11 bases, with 16 bases between them. Here the CDR3 DNA reads TGCAGTGCTAGTGCGGGCGCGGCTAAGGCTTTCTTT. It codes for CSASAGAAKAFF.

J is TRBJ2-3 and V is TRBV7-6, with TRBD1 matching over 9 bases. Germline CDR1 is SGHVS and CDR2 is FNYEAQ. Unmatched junction bases numbered 7, after V lost 1 base and J lost 5 bases. This CDR3 contains 16 residues. The CDR3 nucleotides are TGTGCCAGCAGCTTAGGGGAGGACAGGGGACGAGATACGCAGTATTTT. Translated: CASSLGEDRGRDTQYF.

The J gene is TRBJ2-4, the V gene TRBV6-5; 7 bases line up with TRBD1. After removal of 4 bases from V and 6 bases from J, the junction contained 6 bases not matched to a gene. CDR1 is MNHEY, CDR2 SVGAGI, per germline. The length of the CDR3 is 14 residues. Here the CDR3 reads CASSFRQGSNIQYF. The DNA of the CDR3 is TGTGCCAGCAGTTTCCGACAGGGCTCAAACATTCAGTACTTC.

This clonotype was detected only a few times. The chain uses TRBV3-1 and TRBJ2-7; the D is unclear. The CDR3 totals 12 residues. Between the trimmed V and J ends, which lost 0 bases and 7 bases, there was a span of 7 bases. Looked up from germline, CDR1 is LGHDT and CDR2 is YNNKEL (reference sequence). The CDR3: CASSQDGSEQYF. The CDR3 bases are TGTGCCAGCAGCCAAGATGGGTCGGAGCAGTACTTC.

The chain combines TRBV5-1 with TRBJ2-2; 9 bases align to TRBD2. The CDR3 has 16 residues. Unmatched junction bases numbered 4, after V lost 3 bases and J lost 1 base. The V gene's germline CDR1 is SGHRS and CDR2 YFSETQ. The CDR3 reads CASSSHSGRNTGELFF. The CDR3 region has the DNA TGCGCCAGCAGCTCCCATAGCGGGAGGAACACCGGGGAGCTGTTTTTT.

The CDR3 DNA reads as TGCAGTGCTAGATTGGACGCCGAAGAGACCCAGTACTTC. This gives the protein CSARLDAEETQYF. This rearrangement joins TRBV20-1 to TRBJ2-5; D is uncertain. Trimming removed 2 bases at V and 3 bases at J, with 10 bases between. Germline V gene lookup returns CDR1 DFQATT and CDR2 SNEGSKA (reference sequence). The CDR3 sequence is 13 residues long.

This chain joins TRBV6-5 and TRBJ1-2; possibly TRBD1 for D (6 bases). Trimming left V 6 bases short and J 8 bases short, with 13 bases between. Germline values: CDR1 MNHEY, CDR2 SVGAGI. The CDR3 is made up of 12 amino acids. For the CDR3, the DNA is TGTGCCAGCAGGACACAGGGCGGAGGCTACACCTTC. Translation: CASRTQGGGYTF.

The V call is TRBV6-6, the J call TRBJ2-3; D tentatively fits TRBD1 or TRBD2 (6 bases each). Germline CDR1 MNHNY, CDR2 SVGAGI (reference sequence). The CDR3 totals 14 residues. Trimming shortened V by 4 bases and J by 6 bases, and 14 bases separated the two germline ends. DNA for the CDR3: TGTGCCAGCAGTTCGGGGGCCCTATCGGATACGCAGTATTTT. This sequence encodes CASSSGALSDTQYF.